These 32 T cell receptor beta chains were sequenced from one sample in a study of cytomegalovirus exposure and HLA in healthy donors. The PCR employed 60 Vbeta primers together with 13 Jbeta primers. Repertoires were generated with immunoSEQ multiplex PCR, while TCRdb's copy carries only in-frame clones and drops some. The sample shows 150,000 to 200,000 clones, roughly 74% of them seen only once. The specimen was PBMCs. These receptors originate from a male donor in good health and CMV-seronegative.

The count of this clone is one. The chain joins TRBV6-6 to TRBJ2-5; 9 bases agree with TRBD2. The germline V gene has CDR1 MNHNY and CDR2 SVGAGI (reference sequence). The trim removed 6 bases at V and 3 bases at J, leaving 11 bases unmatched. The CDR3 consists of 16 residues. The CDR3 nucleotides read TGTGCCAGCAGAACCCCCCCCTTAGCGGGAGAAGAGACCCAGTACTTC. Its translation: CASRTPPLAGEETQYF.

The J gene is TRBJ2-7, the V gene TRBV27; tentative D call: TRBD2 (5 bases). CDR1 MNHEY and CDR2 SMNVEV come from the germline V gene (reference sequence). Trimming cost V 3 bases and J 6 bases, with 15 bases left between them. The CDR3 has 14 amino acids. The CDR3 nucleotides read TGTGCCAGCAGTTTTGTGGCGGGCCCCTCCGAGCAGTACTTC. This sequence encodes CASSFVAGPSEQYF.

V and J are TRBV27 and TRBJ2-7, with TRBD1 as a possible D gene (5 bases). Between the trimmed V and J ends, which lost 2 bases and 3 bases, there was a span of 11 bases. Per germline, CDR1 MNHEY and CDR2 SMNVEV (reference sequence). The CDR3 runs to 14 residues. The CDR3 coding sequence is TGTGCCAGCAGTTTAAGTCTAGGACACTACGAGCAGTACTTC. It codes for CASSLSLGHYEQYF.

The sample holds a few counts of this clone. This rearrangement joins TRBV28 to TRBJ2-1, with 14 bases aligning to TRBD2. Looked up from germline, CDR1 is MDHEN and CDR2 is SYDVKM. The CDR3 contains 16 residues. With 6 bases clipped from V and 1 base from J, the junction kept 2 bases outside the gene matches. The CDR3 sequence: CASRGLAGGSYNEQFF. The CDR3 DNA reads TGTGCCAGCAGAGGACTAGCGGGAGGTTCCTACAATGAGCAGTTCTTC.

The V and J genes are TRBV18 and TRBJ1-1; 7 bases are shared with TRBD1. The CDR3 contains 12 residues. From germline, CDR1 is KGHSH and CDR2 LQKENI. V shed 3 bases and J 7 bases; nucleotides not matched to a gene: 2. In nucleotides, the CDR3 is TGTGCCAGCTCACCCAGGGACAGTGAAGCTTTCTTT. Its translation is CASSPRDSEAFF.

V gene TRBV19 combines with J gene TRBJ2-2; 10 nucleotides match TRBD2. Losses at the gene ends were 5 bases for V and 7 bases for J; bases not matched to a gene: 7. This CDR3 spans 15 amino acids. Per germline, CDR1 LNHDA and CDR2 SQIVND (reference sequence). The CDR3 loop is CASSEEKRGGGELFF. CDR3 in DNA: TGTGCCAGTAGTGAGGAAAAGCGGGGGGGCGGGGAGCTGTTTTTT.

The CDR3 reads CSVDLNRDTQYF. DNA of the CDR3: TGCAGCGTTGATCTTAATCGAGATACGCAGTATTTT. The J gene is TRBJ2-3, the V gene TRBV29-1; no definite D call. Trimming removed 3 bases from V and 5 bases from J, with 9 bases in between. The CDR3 length is 12 residues. Germline assignment: CDR1 SQVTM and CDR2 ANQGSEA.

V is TRBV28 and J is TRBJ1-4; maybe TRBD1 (5 bases). CDR3 length: 15 amino acids. Germline V lookup: CDR1 MDHEN, CDR2 SYDVKM. V dropped 5 bases and J dropped 10 bases, with 20 bases sitting between them. The CDR3 reads CASSPGGQGSAKLFF. CDR3 nucleotides: TGTGCCAGCAGTCCCGGTGGGCAGGGAAGCGCAAAACTGTTTTTT.

The J gene is TRBJ2-5, the V gene TRBV6-5, with D possibly TRBD2 on 5 matching bases. The CDR3 consists of 13 residues. In germline, CDR1 is MNHEY, CDR2 SVGAGI. V shed 3 bases and J shed 5 bases, with 10 bases lying between them. CDR3 nucleotide sequence: TGTGCCAGCAGTTATTCTAGCCGCGAGACCCAGTACTTC. It is translated as CASSYSSRETQYF.

This sequence joins TRBV18 and TRBJ2-2; 9 bases align to TRBD2. The CDR3 is made up of 16 amino acids. Germline loops: CDR1 KGHSH, CDR2 LQKENI. Trimming removed 1 base from V and 1 base from J; junction bases left unmatched: 1. The CDR3 reads CASSPLTSGNTGELFF. In nucleotides, the CDR3 is TGTGCCAGCTCACCACTGACTAGCGGGAACACCGGGGAGCTGTTTTTT.

This clone was observed a handful of times. The genes are TRBV14 and TRBJ1-1; TRBD1 agrees at 7 bases. After removal of 3 bases from V and 4 bases from J, the junction contained 5 bases not matched to a gene. Germline CDR1 and CDR2: SGHDN and FVKESK. The CDR3 sequence is 14 residues long. This CDR3 reads CASSQGQSSTEAFF. DNA for the CDR3: TGTGCCAGCAGCCAGGGACAGTCGAGCACTGAAGCTTTCTTT.

The rearrangement joins TRBV6-4 to TRBJ1-1, with a possible D match to TRBD1 (5 bases). V gave up 2 bases and J gave up 10 bases, with 14 bases separating them. Germline V gene sequence: CDR1 MRHNA, CDR2 SNTAGT. This CDR3 has 13 residues. In DNA, the CDR3 is TGTGCCAGCAGTGACGAGATGGGGGGTATAGCTTTCTTT. Its translation: CASSDEMGGIAFF.

The rearrangement uses TRBV7-9 and TRBJ2-7, with D unresolved. Germline V gene lookup returns CDR1 SEHNR and CDR2 FQNEAQ (reference sequence). CDR3 size: 14 residues. Trimming took 2 bases from V and 3 from J, leaving 11 bases between them. This CDR3 reads CASSLSLANYEQYF. The CDR3 DNA is TGTGCCAGCAGCTTAAGTTTAGCTAACTACGAGCAGTACTTC.

J is TRBJ2-1 and V is TRBV5-1; 13 nucleotides agree with TRBD2. The CDR3 runs to 17 residues. Per the germline V gene, CDR1 is SGHRS and CDR2 is YFSETQ. V trimming: 0 bases; J trimming: 6 bases; junction bases outside the gene matches: 6. For the CDR3, the DNA is TGCGCCAGCAGCTTGGCGTCGGGGACTAGCGGGGTCAATGAGCAGTTCTTC. It is translated as CASSLASGTSGVNEQFF.

The chain combines TRBV9 with TRBJ2-3; 7 nucleotides match TRBD1. The V and J ends lost 4 bases and 1 base, in that order; junction bases with no gene match: 3. Germline V gene lookup returns CDR1 SGDLS and CDR2 YYNGEE. This CDR3 has 14 residues. CDR3 protein: CASSMGQRTDTQYF. In DNA form, the CDR3 reads TGTGCCAGCAGCATGGGACAGCGCACAGATACGCAGTATTTT. The full variable domain, rest sourced from reference TRBV9 and TRBJ2-3, is DSGVTQTPKHLITATGQRVTLRCSPRSGDLSVYWYQQSLDQGLQFLIQYYNGEERAKGNILERFSAQQFPDLHSELNLSSLELGDSALYFCASSMGQRTDTQYFGPGTRLTVL.

The chain couples TRBV7-8 to TRBJ2-1; a weak D match, TRBD1 (5 bases). V lost 1 base, J lost 1 base, and 14 bases lay in between. The germline V gene has CDR1 SGHVS and CDR2 FQNEAQ. The CDR3 length is 17 residues. The CDR3 DNA sequence: TGTGCCAGCAGCTTAGAGGGGCAGCTAAAATCCTACAATGAGCAGTTCTTC. It specifies CASSLEGQLKSYNEQFF.

This chain connects TRBV18 to TRBJ1-1; D call uncertain. Germline V gene sequence: CDR1 KGHSH, CDR2 LQKENI. The V end was cut by 1 base, the J end by 0 bases, with 6 bases between. CDR3 size: 14 residues. The CDR3 DNA follows: TGTGCCAGCTCACCACTGACAATGAACACTGAAGCTTTCTTT. Amino acids: CASSPLTMNTEAFF.

J is TRBJ1-1 and V is TRBV2; D might be TRBD1 (5 bases). The germline CDR1 and CDR2 sequences are SNHLY and FYNNEI. The CDR3 is made up of 14 amino acids. V lost 7 bases to trimming and J lost 3 bases, with 15 bases between them. The CDR3: CASNDFGGYTEAFF. The CDR3 DNA reads TGTGCCAGCAATGACTTTGGGGGGTACACTGAAGCTTTCTTT.

V and J are TRBV21-1 and TRBJ1-5. TRBV21-1 is shown as a pseudogene. The CDR3 contains 14 residues. The CDR3 sequence is CASSKETVNQPQHF. As DNA, the CDR3 is TGTGCCAGCAGCAAAGAAACGGTCAATCAGCCCCAGCATTTT.

V and J are TRBV5-5 and TRBJ2-7, with D hard to call. Germline V lookup: CDR1 SGHKS, CDR2 YYEKEE (reference sequence). V was shortened by 4 bases and J by 2 bases, with 16 bases between the two germline ends. The CDR3 covers 15 residues. The CDR3: CASSQIIGTPYEQYF. The CDR3, as DNA: TGTGCCAGCAGCCAGATCATTGGTACCCCCTACGAGCAGTACTTC.

This clone was seen many times. The rearrangement links TRBV4-1 to TRBJ1-5; D gene unclear. There are 13 residues in the CDR3. Germline values: CDR1 MGHRA, CDR2 YSYEKL. V was clipped by 0 bases and J by 6 bases, with 6 bases between them. The CDR3 sequence is CASSQDEGQPQHF. Here the CDR3 DNA reads TGCGCCAGCAGCCAAGATGAGGGTCAGCCCCAGCATTTT.

V usage is TRBV5-1 and J usage is TRBJ1-1; D is perhaps TRBD1 (5 bases). CDR1 and CDR2 (germline): SGHRS, YFSETQ. V dropped 0 bases and J dropped 4 bases, with 13 bases sitting between them. The CDR3 contains 15 residues. CDR3 sequence (DNA): TGCGCCAGCAGCTTGGTCTCCGGGGGGAGCACTGAAGCTTTCTTT. Its protein product is CASSLVSGGSTEAFF.

V usage is TRBV5-1 and J usage is TRBJ1-1; D is undetermined. The V end was cut by 0 bases, the J end by 4 bases, with 7 bases between. The CDR3 is 13 residues long. Germline V lookup: CDR1 SGHRS, CDR2 YFSETQ. CDR3 protein: CASSLGGGTEAFF. The CDR3 nucleotides are TGCGCCAGCAGCTTGGGAGGAGGCACTGAAGCTTTCTTT.

The chain uses TRBV9 and TRBJ2-5; tentatively, D is TRBD1 (5 bases). The J call is doubtful: the DNA matches TRBJ2-7 better. The CDR3 sequence is 13 residues long. CDR1 is SGDLS, CDR2 YYNGEE, per germline. The CDR3 sequence is CASSDSRGYEQYF. The CDR3 nucleotides are TGTGCCAGCAGCGATAGTAGGGGCTACGAGCAGTACTTC.

The rearrangement uses TRBV6-1 and TRBJ2-2, with TRBD1 matching 9 bases. Per germline, CDR1 MNHNS and CDR2 SASEGT. The CDR3 covers 15 residues. The V gene end was trimmed by 6 bases and the J gene end by 8 bases; junction bases not matched to a gene: 10. The DNA for the CDR3 is TGTGCCAGCAGGGTCGGGGACAGGGAAACTGGGGAGCTGTTTTTT. Translating it yields CASRVGDRETGELFF.

This chain joins TRBV11-3 and TRBJ1-3; D not resolved. CDR1 and CDR2 from the germline V gene are SGHNT and YENEEA. CDR3 length: 14 residues. Trimming pared 3 bases from V and 0 bases from J, leaving 6 bases between. The CDR3 protein is CASSLQFSGNTIYF. The CDR3, as DNA: TGTGCCAGCAGCTTGCAGTTCTCTGGAAACACCATATATTTT.

This clone was counted between two and nine times. The chain employs TRBV9 and TRBJ2-5, with 12 bases identical to TRBD2. From germline, CDR1 is SGDLS and CDR2 YYNGEE. After removal of 3 bases from V and 4 bases from J, the junction contained 1 base not matched to a gene. CDR3 length: 14 amino acids. In nucleotides, the CDR3 is TGTGCCAGCAGCGCGGGACTAGCGGGAGAGACCCAGTACTTC. The encoded protein is CASSAGLAGETQYF.

This clone has a single count. The chain employs TRBV7-3 and TRBJ2-7; 8 bases fit TRBD1. The CDR3 contains 15 residues. Germline V gene sequence: CDR1 SGHTA, CDR2 FQGTGA. V was pared by 2 bases and J by 2 bases, with 5 bases of the junction left unmatched. CDR3 sequence reads: CASSLGAGGPYEQYF. DNA for the CDR3: TGTGCCAGCAGCTTAGGGGCAGGGGGCCCCTACGAGCAGTACTTC.

The chain combines TRBV20-1 with TRBJ2-5; D remains ambiguous. The J call is uncertain, as TRBJ2-7 better fits the DNA end. CDR3 size: 11 residues. The germline V gene encodes CDR1 DFQATT and CDR2 SNEGSKA (reference sequence). The CDR3 loop is CSASRDYEQYF. The CDR3 DNA reads TGCAGTGCTAGTAGGGACTACGAGCAGTACTTC.

This chain connects TRBV19 to TRBJ2-2, with 9 bases matching TRBD2. The V gene end was trimmed by 7 bases and the J gene end by 4 bases; junction bases not matched to a gene: 7. CDR3 length: 15 amino acids. The V gene's germline CDR1 is LNHDA and CDR2 SQIVND (reference sequence). CDR3 coding DNA: TGTGCCAGTAATGCGGGAGGGGGAGTCACCGGGGAGCTGTTTTTT. It is translated as CASNAGGGVTGELFF.

This clone was detected only a few times. The chain recombines TRBV19 with TRBJ1-1; D is possibly TRBD1 (5 bases). The CDR3 is 15 residues long. The V gene's germline CDR1 is LNHDA and CDR2 SQIVND (reference sequence). Trimming removed 4 bases from V and 4 bases from J, with 16 bases in between. The CDR3 nucleotides are TGTGCCAGTAGTAGAGAGGCCTCAAGGGGCACTGAAGCTTTCTTT. As protein: CASSREASRGTEAFF.

This clone was seen a handful of times. This chain links TRBV29-1 with TRBJ2-7; 9 bases agree with TRBD1. With V trimmed by 6 bases and J by 2 bases, 2 bases remained unmatched. Per germline, CDR1 SQVTM and CDR2 ANQGSEA. This CDR3 contains 12 residues. This chain's CDR3 is CSVGTGPYEQYF. As DNA, the CDR3 is TGCAGCGTGGGGACAGGGCCCTACGAGCAGTACTTC.